A single sample is the source of the 13 T cell receptor beta chains below, sequenced in a study of blood T cells in healthy people across ages. Sample-barcoded 5' priming and a J-beta primer mix drove a second PCR of roughly 7 to 11 cycles. Using its own MiXCR run on the 5' RACE reads, TCRdb lists one record per CDR3 protein. The profile shows about 1.6 million distinct CDR3 sequences, around 36% of them singletons. Sequenced: blood. Source of these receptors: a woman aged 25 to 39 in good health.

About this clonotype: Mismatch with germline at one junction end may stem from a read error. The chain uses TRBV7-3 and TRBJ2-1, with D maybe TRBD2 (7 bases). Germline V gene data show CDR1 as SGHTA and CDR2 as FQGTGA. This CDR3 is built from 15 residues. CDR3 bases: TGTGCCGGCAGCTTAATGGGGGGGCTTATCAATGAGCAGTTCTTC. Protein: CAGSLMGGLINEQFF.

This chain links TRBV19 with TRBJ1-2; 10 bases map to TRBD1. V was pared by 10 bases and J by 4 bases, with 6 bases of the junction left unmatched. Per germline, CDR1 LNHDA and CDR2 SQIVND (reference sequence). CDR3 length: 13 residues. CDR3 bases: TGTGCCACGGGACAGGGGACACTCTATGGCTACACCTTC. Amino acids: CATGQGTLYGYTF. Complete variable domain (other parts from reference TRBV19 and TRBJ1-2): DGGITQSPKYLFRKEGQNVTLSCEQNLNHDAMYWYRQDPGQGLRLIYYSQIVNDFQKGDIAEGYSVSREKKESFPLTVTSAQKNPTAFYLCATGQGTLYGYTFGSGTRLTVV.

The chain has TRBV15 and TRBJ2-1; 13 bases are shared with TRBD2. V lost 0 bases to trimming and J lost 8 bases; unmatched junction nucleotides: 10. The CDR3 spans 18 residues. The V gene's germline CDR1 is LNHNV and CDR2 YYDKDF (reference sequence). The CDR3 spells CATSRDLLAGGPRDEQFF. The CDR3 bases are TGTGCCACCAGCAGAGACCTACTAGCGGGAGGGCCGAGGGATGAGCAGTTCTTC.

The chain joins TRBV20-1 to TRBJ2-3, with TRBD2 identical over 13 bases. V shed 3 bases and J 6 bases; nucleotides not matched to a gene: 12. Germline CDR1 is DFQATT and CDR2 is SNEGSKA (reference sequence). The CDR3 sequence is 17 residues long. In DNA form, the CDR3 reads TGCAGTGCTAGGAGGTTAGGGACTAGCGGGGAGGCGGATACGCAGTATTTT. It is translated as CSARRLGTSGEADTQYF.

This chain connects TRBV7-9 to TRBJ2-7; TRBD1 or TRBD2 may be the D gene (5 bases each). This CDR3 spans 17 amino acids. The V gene lost 1 base and the J gene lost 1 base, with 17 bases spanning the gap. The germline gives CDR1 SEHNR, CDR2 FQNEAQ (reference sequence). For the CDR3, the DNA is TGTGCCAGCAGCTTAGGAGCTTCGGGTGAGGGGTCCTACGAGCAGTACTTC. Protein: CASSLGASGEGSYEQYF. Together with reference TRBV7-9 and TRBJ2-7, the CDR3 gives the full variable domain: DTGVSQNPRHKITKRGQNVTFRCDPISEHNRLYWYRQTLGQGPEFLTYFQNEAQLEKSRLLSDRFSAERPKGSFSTLEIQRTEQGDSAMYLCASSLGASGEGSYEQYFGPGTRLTVT.

This clonotype was observed a handful of times. The chain has TRBV14 and TRBJ2-4, with D perhaps TRBD2 (6 bases). Germline CDR1 and CDR2: SGHDN and FVKESK. The V end was cut by 5 bases, the J end by 0 bases, with 11 bases between. This CDR3 region has 15 residues. The chain's CDR3 is CASSEGLLAKNIQYF. CDR3 DNA sequence: TGTGCCAGCAGCGAGGGACTTCTAGCCAAAAACATTCAGTACTTC.

About this clonotype: The junction departs from the called germline gene at one end, perhaps through a read error. The chain carries TRBV6-5 and TRBJ2-1; 9 bases match TRBD2. CDR1 and CDR2 from the germline V gene are MNHEY and SVGAGI. This CDR3 spans 15 amino acids. The CDR3 nucleotides read TGTACCAGCAGTTACTCGATTAGCGGGGGAGGTGAGCAGTTCTTC. This encodes CTSSYSISGGGEQFF.

The chain uses TRBV2 and TRBJ1-4; D remains unclear. V was pared by 2 bases and J by 8 bases, with 18 bases between. CDR3 length: 16 residues. Looked up from germline, CDR1 is SNHLY and CDR2 is FYNNEI. CDR3 protein: CASSENNLIDREKLFF. The CDR3 coding sequence is TGTGCCAGCAGTGAAAATAACCTTATAGACCGCGAAAAACTGTTTTTT. Full variable domain (outside the CDR3, taken from reference TRBV2 and TRBJ1-4): EPEVTQTPSHQVTQMGQEVILRCVPISNHLYFYWYRQILGQKVEFLVSFYNNEISEKSEIFDDQFSVERPDGSNFTLKIRSTKLEDSAMYFCASSENNLIDREKLFFGSGTQLSVL.

In regard to this clonotype: Without the conserved terminal phenylalanine or tryptophan, this CDR3 likely stems from a read error. The gene calls are TRBV15 and TRBJ2-1; 8 bases are shared with TRBD2. Germline-derived CDR1 and CDR2 are LNHNV and YYDKDF (reference sequence). The CDR3 loop spans 17 amino acids. V dropped 1 base and J dropped 1; count of bases not matched to a gene: 6. The CDR3 bases are TGTGCCACCAGCAGAGTCTCCGGGGGGGGGTCCTACAATGAGCAGTTCTTA. Translation gives CATSRVSGGGSYNEQFL.

This clonotype was observed a handful of times. The V and J genes are TRBV29-1 and TRBJ2-3; 16 positions agree with TRBD2. The V and J ends lost 0 bases and 4 bases, in that order; junction bases with no gene match: 13. The CDR3 consists of 20 residues. From germline, CDR1 is SQVTM and CDR2 ANQGSEA. Written as DNA, the CDR3 is TGCAGCGTTGAAGAGCCGGGACAAGGGACTAGCGGGAGGGTCCCAGATACGCAGTATTTT. Protein product: CSVEEPGQGTSGRVPDTQYF.

The chain recombines TRBV7-9 with TRBJ1-4; tentatively, D is TRBD1 (6 bases). V was cut by 3 bases and J by 14 bases, with 13 bases left in between. This CDR3 region has 12 residues. Germline V CDR1 and CDR2: SEHNR, FQNEAQ (reference sequence). The CDR3 DNA reads TGTGCCAGCAGCTTCCCCCGACAGGTTCTGTTTTTT. Its protein product is CASSFPRQVLFF.

CDR3 amino acids: CATRKPGTTTDTQYF. The CDR3 DNA is TGTGCCACCAGAAAACCCGGGACTACCACAGATACGCAGTATTTT. The gene calls are TRBV15 and TRBJ2-3; TRBD2 agrees at 7 bases. CDR3 size: 15 residues. The junction had 8 bases not matched to a gene; V was cut back by 6 bases and J by 2 bases. CDR1 is LNHNV and CDR2 is YYDKDF in the germline V gene (reference sequence).

This clonotype was found many times. This rearrangement joins TRBV4-2 to TRBJ2-7; maybe TRBD2 (6 bases). Between the trimmed V and J ends, which lost 3 bases and 5 bases, there was a span of 14 bases. The CDR3 length is 14 residues. Germline CDR1 LGHNA, CDR2 YNFKEQ. CDR3 sequence reads: CASSHVAGTHEQYF. Here the CDR3 DNA reads TGTGCCAGCAGCCACGTCGCCGGGACTCACGAGCAGTACTTC.